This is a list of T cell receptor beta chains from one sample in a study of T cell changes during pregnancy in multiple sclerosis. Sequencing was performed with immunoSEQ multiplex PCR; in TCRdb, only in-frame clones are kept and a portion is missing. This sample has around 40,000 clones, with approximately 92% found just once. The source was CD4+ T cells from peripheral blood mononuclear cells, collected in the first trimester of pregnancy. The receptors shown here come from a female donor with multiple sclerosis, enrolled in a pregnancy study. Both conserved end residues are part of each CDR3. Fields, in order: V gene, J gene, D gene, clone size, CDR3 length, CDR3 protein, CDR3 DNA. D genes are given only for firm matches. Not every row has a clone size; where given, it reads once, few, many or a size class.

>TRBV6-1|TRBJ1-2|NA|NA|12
CASRWSSYGYTF
TGTGCCAGCAGGTGGAGTTCTTATGGCTACACCTTC
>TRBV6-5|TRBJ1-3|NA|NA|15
CASSSRLGAGNTIYF
TGTGCCAGCAGTAGCCGGCTAGGCGCTGGAAACACCATATATTTT
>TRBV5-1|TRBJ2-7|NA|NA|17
CASSLGPLTGHSYEQYF
TGCGCCAGCAGCTTGGGGCCGCTAACAGGACACTCCTACGAGCAGTACTTC
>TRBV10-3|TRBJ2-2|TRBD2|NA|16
CAISGSSGRRTGELFF
TGTGCCATCAGTGGTTCTAGCGGGAGACGCACCGGGGAGCTGTTTTTT
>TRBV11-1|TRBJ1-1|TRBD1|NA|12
CATSTLTGDAFF
TGTGCCACCTCAACATTGACAGGGGACGCTTTCTTT
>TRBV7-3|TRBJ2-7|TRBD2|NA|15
CASRFRAGIAYEQYF
TGTGCCAGCAGATTCAGAGCGGGAATCGCCTACGAGCAGTACTTC
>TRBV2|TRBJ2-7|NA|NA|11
CASSVHVEQYF
TGTGCCAGCAGTGTACATGTCGAGCAGTACTTC
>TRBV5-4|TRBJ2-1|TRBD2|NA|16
CASSQAGTSGRGEQFF
TGTGCCAGCAGCCAGGCCGGGACTAGCGGGAGAGGTGAGCAGTTCTTC
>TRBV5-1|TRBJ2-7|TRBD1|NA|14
CASSLEQGVYEQYF
TGCGCCAGCAGCTTGGAGCAGGGGGTTTACGAGCAGTACTTC
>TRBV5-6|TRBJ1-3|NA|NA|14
CASSLGGLGNTIYF
TGTGCCAGCAGCTTGGGGGGACTTGGAAACACCATATATTTT
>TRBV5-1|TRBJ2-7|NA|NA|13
CASSLSGPGEQYF
TGCGCCAGCAGCTTGAGCGGTCCCGGGGAGCAGTACTTC
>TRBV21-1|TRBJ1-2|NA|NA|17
CASSKDGRAGELYGYTF
TGTGCCAGCAGCAAAGACGGTCGGGCAGGGGAACTATATGGCTACACCTTC
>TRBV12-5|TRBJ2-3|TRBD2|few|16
CASGLVESGNTDTQYF
TGTGCTAGTGGTTTGGTAGAAAGCGGGAACACAGATACGCAGTATTTT
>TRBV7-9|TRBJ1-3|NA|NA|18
CASSLGRGGGYSGNTIYF
TGTGCCAGCAGCTTAGGCAGGGGAGGGGGTTACTCTGGAAACACCATATATTTT
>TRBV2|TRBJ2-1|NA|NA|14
CASSLTVRWNEQFF
TGTGCCAGCAGTCTAACAGTACGGTGGAATGAGCAGTTCTTC
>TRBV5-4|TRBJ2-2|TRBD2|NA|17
CASSTTGGRALAGELFF
TGTGCCAGCAGTACCACTGGGGGGAGGGCCTTGGCCGGAGAGCTGTTTTTT
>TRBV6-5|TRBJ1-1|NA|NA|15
CASSSSGDGGTEAFF
TGTGCCAGCAGTTCCTCAGGGGACGGGGGCACTGAAGCTTTCTTT
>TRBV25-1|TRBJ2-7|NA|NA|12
CASSGLVHEQCF
TGTGCCAGCAGTGGACTAGTCCACGAGCAGTGCTTC
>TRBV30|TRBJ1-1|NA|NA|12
CAWRRGGTEAFF
TGTGCCTGGAGGAGGGGAGGCACTGAAGCTTTCTTT
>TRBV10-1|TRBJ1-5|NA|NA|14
CASSEGQGVQPQHF
TGCGCCAGCAGTGAGGGCCAAGGAGTGCAGCCCCAGCATTTT
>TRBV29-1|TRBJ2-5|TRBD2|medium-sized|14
CSVDRSGRVETQYF
TGCAGCGTTGACCGGAGCGGGAGGGTAGAGACCCAGTACTTC
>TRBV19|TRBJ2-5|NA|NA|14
CASSITRGQETQYF
TGTGCCAGTAGTATAACGCGAGGCCAAGAGACCCAGTACTTC
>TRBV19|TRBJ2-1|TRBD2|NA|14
CASSIRGVYNEQFF
TGTGCCAGTAGTATTCGGGGGGTCTACAATGAGCAGTTCTTC
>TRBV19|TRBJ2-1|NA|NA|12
CASSSAGAEQFF
TGTGCCAGTAGTTCAGCGGGCGCCGAGCAGTTCTTC
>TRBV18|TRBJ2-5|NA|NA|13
CASSPPGAETQYF
TGTGCCAGCTCACCACCGGGAGCGGAGACCCAGTACTTC
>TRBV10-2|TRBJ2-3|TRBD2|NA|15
CASSESSLAGARQYF
TGCGCCAGCAGTGAGTCGAGTCTAGCGGGGGCGAGGCAGTATTTT
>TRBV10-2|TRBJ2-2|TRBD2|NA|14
CASSSSGTAGELFF
TGCGCCAGCAGCTCTAGCGGGACGGCCGGGGAGCTGTTTTTT
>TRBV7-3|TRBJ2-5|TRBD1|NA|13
CASSLDRGETQYF
TGTGCCAGCAGCCTCGACAGGGGAGAGACCCAGTACTTC
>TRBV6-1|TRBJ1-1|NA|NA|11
CASNDKPEAFF
TGTGCCAGCAACGACAAACCGGAAGCTTTCTTT
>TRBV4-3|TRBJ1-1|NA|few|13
CASSQESWAVAFF
TGCGCCAGCAGCCAAGAAAGTTGGGCCGTTGCTTTCTTT
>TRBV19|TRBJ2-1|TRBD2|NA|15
CASRVTSGRSGEQFF
TGTGCCAGTAGGGTAACTAGCGGGAGATCGGGTGAGCAGTTCTTC
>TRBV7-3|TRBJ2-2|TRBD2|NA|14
CASSLGTTTGELFF
TGTGCCAGCAGCTTAGGGACTACTACCGGGGAGCTGTTTTTT
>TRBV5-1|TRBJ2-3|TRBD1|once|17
CASSRTGTASFTDTQYF
TGCGCCAGCTCTCGAACCGGGACAGCTTCCTTCACAGATACGCAGTATTTT
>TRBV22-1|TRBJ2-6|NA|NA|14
CPGSEQSRANVLTF
TGTCCTGGGAGCGAACAAAGTCGGGCCAACGTCCTGACTTTC
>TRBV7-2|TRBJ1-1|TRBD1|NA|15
CASSLATQGGSEAFF
TGTGCCAGCAGCTTAGCCACCCAGGGGGGTTCTGAAGCTTTCTTT
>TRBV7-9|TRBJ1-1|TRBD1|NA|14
CASTSQGVSTEAFF
TGTGCCAGCACGTCACAGGGGGTGAGCACTGAAGCTTTCTTT
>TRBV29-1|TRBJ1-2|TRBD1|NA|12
CSVVGQGSGYTF
TGCAGCGTTGTTGGACAGGGCAGTGGCTACACCTTC
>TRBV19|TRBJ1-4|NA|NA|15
CASSIVEGLDEKLFF
TGTGCCAGTAGTATAGTTGAGGGTTTGGATGAAAAACTGTTTTTT
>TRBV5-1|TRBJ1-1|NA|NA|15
CASSFSSQPNTEAFF
TGCGCCAGCAGCTTTTCGTCACAGCCTAACACTGAAGCTTTCTTT
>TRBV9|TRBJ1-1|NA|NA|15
CASSVVPGMPTEAFF
TGTGCCAGCAGCGTAGTCCCAGGGATGCCCACTGAAGCTTTCTTT
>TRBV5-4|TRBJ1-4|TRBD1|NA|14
CASSLGTGGEKLFF
TGTGCCAGCAGCTTGGGTACAGGGGGTGAAAAACTGTTTTTT
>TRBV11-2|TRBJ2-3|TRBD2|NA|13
CASSLTSVNTQYF
TGTGCCAGCAGCTTGACTAGCGTGAATACGCAGTATTTT
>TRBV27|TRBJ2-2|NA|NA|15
CASRIAVANTGELFF
TGTGCCAGCAGAATAGCTGTTGCGAACACCGGGGAGCTGTTTTTT
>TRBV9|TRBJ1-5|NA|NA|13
CASSVGAGQPQHF
TGTGCCAGCAGCGTAGGGGCGGGGCAGCCCCAGCATTTT
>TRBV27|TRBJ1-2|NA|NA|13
CASSLRGGSGYTF
TGTGCCAGCAGTTTAAGGGGTGGCAGTGGCTACACCTTC
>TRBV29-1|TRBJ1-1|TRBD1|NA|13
CSVETDRTAEAFF
TGCAGCGTTGAAACGGACAGGACAGCTGAAGCTTTCTTT
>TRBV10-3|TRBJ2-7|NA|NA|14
CAISGGTGRYEQYF
TGTGCCATCAGTGGGGGGACCGGGAGATACGAGCAGTACTTC
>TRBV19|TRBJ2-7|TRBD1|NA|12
CASSPQGGEQYF
TGTGCCAGTAGCCCACAGGGGGGCGAGCAGTACTTC
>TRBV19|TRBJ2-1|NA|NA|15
CASSISRDPYNEQFF
TGTGCCAGTAGTATCTCGCGGGATCCCTACAATGAGCAGTTCTTC
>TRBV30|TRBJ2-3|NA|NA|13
CAWRWSGTDTQYF
TGTGCCTGGAGGTGGAGCGGCACAGATACGCAGTATTTT
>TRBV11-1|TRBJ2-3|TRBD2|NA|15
CASSLPAGAKDTQYF
TGTGCCAGCAGCTTGCCAGCGGGAGCGAAAGATACGCAGTATTTT
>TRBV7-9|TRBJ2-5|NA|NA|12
CASSLNGDTQYF
TGTGCCAGCAGCCTAAACGGAGATACCCAGTACTTC
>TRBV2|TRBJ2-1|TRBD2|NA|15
CASSEEGLEGNEQFF
TGTGCCAGCAGTGAAGAAGGACTAGAGGGTAATGAGCAGTTCTTC
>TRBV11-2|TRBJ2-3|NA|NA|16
CASSLSRQGWTDTQYF
TGTGCCAGCAGCTTATCTCGGCAGGGGTGGACAGATACGCAGTATTTT
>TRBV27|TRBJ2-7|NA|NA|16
CASSLFSGGGRVEQYF
TGTGCCAGCAGTTTATTTTCGGGTGGGGGGAGAGTGGAGCAGTACTTC